Listed below are T cell receptor beta chains from one sample, sequenced in a study of blood T cell repertoires in COVID-19. Assay: immunoSEQ multiplex PCR; the TCRdb copy retains only in-frame clones and omits some. The sample carries under 250,000 clones, around nine tenths recorded once. The specimen sequenced was peripheral blood. The source is a man aged 60 to 75 who had recovered from COVID-19. CDR3s include the opening cysteine and the closing phenylalanine or tryptophan. The D gene is left open where the match is weak. Some rows mark clone size as missing; the rest say once, few, many or name a class of expanded clone.

abundance	v_gene	d_gene	j_gene	CDR3aa	CDR3nt
NA	TRBV25-1	TRBD1	TRBJ1-1	CASSAPSQGANTEAFF	TGTGCCAGCAGTGCTCCCTCTCAGGGGGCGAACACTGAAGCTTTCTTT
NA	TRBV12-2	NA	TRBJ2-7	CASRYPPCGHLEYF	TGTGCAAGTCGCTACCCCCCTTGCGGACATTTAGAGTACTTC
NA	TRBV7-3	NA	TRBJ2-7	CASSLMAQGIAYEQYF	TGTGCCAGCAGCTTAATGGCTCAGGGGATCGCCTACGAGCAGTACTTC
NA	TRBV9	TRBD1	TRBJ1-1	CASSVGGTGGTEAFF	TGTGCCAGCAGCGTAGGGGGGACAGGGGGCACTGAAGCTTTCTTT
NA	TRBV19	TRBD1	TRBJ1-5	CASRDRGQGQPQHF	TGTGCCAGTAGGGACAGGGGGCAGGGGCAGCCCCAGCATTTT
NA	TRBV5-1	TRBD1	TRBJ2-3	CASSLEGAASTDTQYF	TGCGCCAGCAGCTTGGAGGGGGCGGCTAGCACAGATACGCAGTATTTT
once	TRBV5-5	NA	TRBJ2-7	CASSLAGVPTYEQYF	TGTGCCAGCAGCTTGGCGGGGGTGCCTACCTACGAGCAGTACTTC
NA	TRBV27	NA	TRBJ1-4	CASSPRRGEKLFF	TGTGCCAGCAGTCCCCGGCGGGGAGAAAAACTGTTTTTT
NA	TRBV18	TRBD1	TRBJ2-7	CASSRIQGVEQYF	TGTGCCAGCTCACGGATACAGGGGGTCGAGCAGTACTTC
NA	TRBV27	NA	TRBJ1-2	CASTNLGRTAVYGYTF	TGTGCCAGCACTAACCTAGGCCGGACAGCCGTCTATGGCTACACCTTC